This TCR beta chain was retrieved from a study of T cells in Graves' hyperthyroidism and ophthalmopathy. Study-wide background: The blood sample was taken at first diagnosis, before treatment began. Study conclusions and caveats: Among clonotypes expanded in thyroid above 0.001, most were also found in blood. The model identified upcoming ophthalmopathy a median 6.5 months ahead of onset.

Together with thyroid ultrasound, orbital computed tomography, serum thyroxine and TRAb, clinical symptoms were used for diagnoses. Trimming shortened V by 0 bases and J by 4 bases, and 10 bases separated the two germline ends. CDR3 length: 16 amino acids. RNA transcripts gave rise to amplified TCR beta CDR3 regions. The HTBI primer set drove a first-round RT-PCR of the TCR CDR3. TCRdb called the multiplex PCR reads again in MiXCR, with one record for every CDR3 protein. In the table there are about 210,000 distinct CDR3 sequences, approximately 17% of which are singletons. The sample holds many counts of this clonotype. Its specificity is not known.

This TCR derives from a man aged 45-65 years with Graves' hyperthyroidism. The chain recombines TRBV12-3 or TRBV12-4 with TRBJ1-6; D is undetermined. Sequencing was performed on blood. CDR3 region: CASSLAATPYNSPLHF. CDR3 coding DNA: TGTGCCAGCAGTTTAGCGGCCACACCTTATAATTCACCCCTCCACTTT.